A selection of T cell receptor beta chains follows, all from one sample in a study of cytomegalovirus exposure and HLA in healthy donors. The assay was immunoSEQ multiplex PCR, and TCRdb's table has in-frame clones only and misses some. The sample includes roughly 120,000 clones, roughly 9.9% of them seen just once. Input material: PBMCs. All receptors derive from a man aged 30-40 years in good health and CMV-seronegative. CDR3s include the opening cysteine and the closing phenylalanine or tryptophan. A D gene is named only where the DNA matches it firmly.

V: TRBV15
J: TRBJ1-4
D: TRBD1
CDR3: CATSRLPDRATNEKLFF

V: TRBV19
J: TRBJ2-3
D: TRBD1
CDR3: CASSMPRTGGSDTQYF

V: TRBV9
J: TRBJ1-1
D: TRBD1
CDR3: CASSARTGGFAEAFF

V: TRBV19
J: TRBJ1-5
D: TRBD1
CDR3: CASTLTGVLNQPQHF

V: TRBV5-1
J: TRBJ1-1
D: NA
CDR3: CASSLKTGTEAFF

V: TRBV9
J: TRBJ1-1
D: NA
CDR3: CASSVATWQVKYFF

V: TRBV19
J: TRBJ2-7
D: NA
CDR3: CASSIPLWGHEQYF

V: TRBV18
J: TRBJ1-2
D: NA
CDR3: CASSPPARGGGYTF

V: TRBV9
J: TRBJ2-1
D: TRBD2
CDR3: CASSSRLAGGYNEQFF

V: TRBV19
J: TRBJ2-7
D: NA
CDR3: CASSIGGLSYEQYF